The rows below give T cell receptor beta chains drawn from one sample of a study of cytomegalovirus exposure and HLA in healthy donors. Method: immunoSEQ multiplex PCR; TCRdb's copy keeps in-frame clones and lacks some. The repertoire consists of about 140,000 clones, with around 80% occurring once and the leading ten covering roughly 3.4%. Sequenced: PBMCs. The receptors stem from a man aged 18 to 29 in good health and CMV-seropositive. CDR3s leave out the opening cysteine and the closing phenylalanine or tryptophan. The D gene is left open where the match is weak.

d_gene	v_gene	j_gene	CDR3aa
TRBD1	TRBV6-1	TRBJ1-1	ASSERDSSMNTEAF
-	TRBV5-8	TRBJ1-2	ASSAIRGTLYGYT
TRBD1	TRBV6-1	TRBJ2-5	ASSPGQGAEETQY
TRBD1	TRBV5-1	TRBJ2-7	ASSLQNIGQGLEQY
-	TRBV7-2	TRBJ2-1	ASSLVNAGTNEQF
TRBD1	TRBV5-1	TRBJ1-2	ASSPSTGGRMGYGYT
TRBD2	TRBV27	TRBJ2-2	ASSSGGARTGELF
TRBD1	TRBV6-6	TRBJ1-2	ASSYPPGQGKGGYT
TRBD2	TRBV4-1	TRBJ2-7	ASSQRLAGGYEQY
-	TRBV7-9	TRBJ1-2	ASRGGSGLDGYT
TRBD1	TRBV2	TRBJ1-1	ASRVWTGTNTEAF
TRBD1	TRBV29-1	TRBJ1-1	SVRTGNTEAF
-	TRBV29-1	TRBJ1-1	SVGKQGPEAF
TRBD2	TRBV27	TRBJ2-1	ASRGGVYEQF
TRBD2	TRBV11-2	TRBJ2-5	ASSPGTSGGETQY
-	TRBV13	TRBJ1-1	ASSLTKRVRSPGTEAF
-	TRBV5-1	TRBJ1-2	ASSLEPNYGYT
-	TRBV27	TRBJ1-2	ASMGGNYGYT
-	TRBV5-6	TRBJ1-2	ASSLGQLYGYT
-	TRBV7-6	TRBJ2-2	ASSFIHPEGLDGELF
-	TRBV4-1	TRBJ1-1	ASRTGTNTEAF
TRBD2	TRBV9	TRBJ2-5	ASSVASGSKNGETQY
TRBD1	TRBV10-2	TRBJ2-7	ASSGGQGVSYEQY
TRBD2	TRBV7-2	TRBJ2-7	ASSFRGGGYEQY
TRBD1	TRBV11-3	TRBJ2-3	ASSSGQLSTDTQY
-	TRBV19	TRBJ2-6	ASSIGQNGGANVLT
TRBD1	TRBV6-1	TRBJ1-5	ASSERGQGNQPQH
-	TRBV29-1	TRBJ2-7	SGAGAYEQY
-	TRBV4-1	TRBJ2-7	ASSQDLDSETYEQY
TRBD2	TRBV5-1	TRBJ2-5	ASSLRTSGRLQGETQY
TRBD1	TRBV11-2	TRBJ2-2	ASSVTGAGIGTGELF
-	TRBV6-1	TRBJ2-7	ASRMIGETYEQY
-	TRBV29-1	TRBJ1-3	SGLQDSGNTIY
-	TRBV27	TRBJ2-1	ASRVSGASYNEQF
-	TRBV11-1	TRBJ2-3	ASSLIGPTDTQY
-	TRBV7-9	TRBJ2-3	ASSPKGGGRLADTQY
TRBD2	TRBV4-2	TRBJ2-1	ASSQEWSGRGDEQF
-	TRBV28	TRBJ2-7	ASSLVGGEQY
-	TRBV28	TRBJ2-7	ASSRGRSTYEQY
-	TRBV6-5	TRBJ1-2	ASIRSAGANYGYT
-	TRBV7-9	TRBJ1-1	ASSPPRGGDTEAF
TRBD1	TRBV5-1	TRBJ2-7	ASSLGTGGLYNEQY
-	TRBV30	TRBJ2-3	AWSTGKTDTQY
TRBD2	TRBV10-3	TRBJ2-1	AIRPDTSGRGGEQF
TRBD2	TRBV15	TRBJ2-1	ATSRDGTSGLMSSYNEQF
TRBD2	TRBV6-5	TRBJ2-3	ASWRGGRGDTQY
-	TRBV6-5	TRBJ1-3	AVSTIGNTIY
TRBD2	TRBV2	TRBJ2-7	AIPRSGTSGRSGEQY
-	TRBV28	TRBJ1-5	ASSLAGLGGNQPQH
-	TRBV28	TRBJ2-1	ASCGSAYNEQF
TRBD1	TRBV23-1	TRBJ2-1	ARSTGTGDYNEQF
-	TRBV5-5	TRBJ2-7	ASSSDSAEQY
-	TRBV13	TRBJ2-7	ASSLFGGSNYEQY
TRBD2	TRBV7-8	TRBJ2-1	ASSLVLQILAGDPSYLHEQF
TRBD1	TRBV7-8	TRBJ1-3	ASSQTGGPGVSGNTIY